These 5 T cell receptor beta chains share one sample of origin, sequenced in a study of T cell responses to AZD1222 COVID-19 vaccine. The protocol was immunoSEQ multiplex PCR, while the TCRdb copy is restricted to in-frame clones and leaves out a portion. Of some 60,000 clones listed, 70% to 80% are singletons. The source was peripheral blood, collected 28 days after the second AZD1222 dose. These receptors came from an adult who received the AZD1222 COVID-19 vaccine.

This chain links TRBV5-1 with TRBJ1-6; 7 bases fit TRBD1. This CDR3 comprises 15 residues. The V segment lost 0 bases and the J segment 13 bases; nucleotides outside the gene matches: 10. Per germline, CDR1 SGHRS and CDR2 YFSETQ. The CDR3 nucleotides are TGCGCCAGCAGCTTGGCAGGGACAGCTGACAGCCCCCTCCACTTT. It translates to CASSLAGTADSPLHF.

CDR3 DNA: TGTGCCAGCAGTTCTACCTATACACTAAGCACAGATACGCAGTATTTT. It yields the protein CASSSTYTLSTDTQYF. This chain connects TRBV6-5 to TRBJ2-3; D is unclear. The CDR3 covers 16 residues. V was clipped by 4 bases and J by 0 bases, with 14 bases between them. The germline V gene encodes CDR1 MNHEY and CDR2 SVGAGI.

The genes are TRBV5-1 and TRBJ1-5; D call uncertain. The CDR3 contains 15 residues. Germline-derived CDR1 and CDR2 are SGHRS and YFSETQ. The germline V and J ends were trimmed by 0 bases and 0 bases, with 7 bases remaining between them. The DNA for the CDR3 is TGCGCCAGCAGCTTGGAGGATCCTAGCAATCAGCCCCAGCATTTT. Amino acids: CASSLEDPSNQPQHF.

This sequence joins TRBV7-2 and TRBJ2-7; no reliable D call. The length of the CDR3 is 12 residues. The V and J ends lost 0 bases and 9 bases respectively, with 9 bases between them. Germline V lookup: CDR1 SGHTA, CDR2 FQGNSA. The DNA of the CDR3 is TGTGCCAGCAGCTTAGCGGTAGGTGGGCAGTACTTC. Its protein product is CASSLAVGGQYF.

As regards this clone: At one end the junction does not follow the germline gene, possibly because of a read error. Other DNA sequences of this sample code for an identical CDR3. The V gene is TRBV7-8, the J gene TRBJ2-7; the D call may be TRBD1 or TRBD2 (6 bases each). This CDR3 is 12 amino acids long. In germline, CDR1 is SGHVS, CDR2 FQNEAQ. CDR3 nucleotide sequence: TGTGCCAGCAGCCCCGGGGGCTACGAGCAGTACTTT. Its protein product is CASSPGGYEQYF.